A selection of T cell receptor beta chains follows, all from one sample in a study of blood T cell repertoires in COVID-19. The data were produced by immunoSEQ multiplex PCR, yet TCRdb's version contains in-frame clones alone and is incomplete. This sample carries fewer than 250,000 clones, around 86% of them seen once, and the ten largest clones take less than 7.5%. The specimen was peripheral blood. The receptor source for this set is a man aged 55 to 70 who had recovered from COVID-19. CDR3s include the opening cysteine and the closing phenylalanine or tryptophan. Fields, in order: D gene, clone size, J gene, V gene, CDR3 protein, CDR3 DNA. D genes are given only for firm matches. Only part of the rows carry a size: once, few, many, or a class if the clone is expanded.

TRBD1 | . | TRBJ1-1 | TRBV19 | CASRDREGMNTEAFF | TGTGCCAGTAGGGACAGGGAAGGTATGAACACTGAAGCTTTCTTT
TRBD1 | . | TRBJ2-6 | TRBV11-2 | CASSALRRDSYSGANVLTF | TGTGCCAGCAGCGCCCTCCGAAGGGACAGCTACTCTGGGGCCAACGTCCTGACTTTC
TRBD2 | once | TRBJ2-5 | TRBV18 | CASSQGTSGSFQETQYF | TGTGCCAGCTCACAAGGGACTAGCGGTTCCTTTCAAGAGACCCAGTACTTC
TRBD1 | . | TRBJ1-1 | TRBV7-9 | CASLRTGPNTEAFF | TGTGCCAGCTTAAGGACAGGGCCGAACACTGAAGCTTTCTTT
TRBD1 | . | TRBJ2-2 | TRBV15 | CATSAGGFGELFF | TGTGCCACCAGCGCAGGGGGCTTCGGGGAGCTGTTTTTT
. | . | TRBJ2-3 | TRBV5-1 | CASSQAGSTDTQYF | TGCGCCAGCTCCCAGGCAGGGAGCACAGATACGCAGTATTTT
. | . | TRBJ1-2 | TRBV10-3 | CAISDREVIRGYTF | TGTGCCATCAGTGATCGGGAGGTGATTCGGGGCTACACCTTC
. | . | TRBJ1-2 | TRBV3-1/TRBV3-2 | CASSQDQNYGYTF | TGTGCCAGCAGCCAAGACCAGAACTATGGCTACACCTTC
. | . | TRBJ1-6 | TRBV7-2 | CASSPPGGRNSPLHF | TGTGCCAGCAGCCCCCCCGGGGGTCGGAATTCACCCCTCCACTTT
TRBD2 | once | TRBJ2-5 | TRBV12-3/TRBV12-4 | CASTLAPGAQYF | TGTGCCAGCACACTAGCGCCCGGGGCCCAGTACTTC
TRBD1 | . | TRBJ1-2 | TRBV19 | CASSIYTTPTGTYGYTF | TGTGCCAGTAGTATATATACCACCCCGACAGGGACTTATGGCTACACCTTC
. | . | TRBJ1-2 | TRBV3-1/TRBV3-2 | CASSRTTGGYTF | TGTGCCAGCAGCCGTACAACGGGTGGCTACACCTTC
TRBD2 | . | TRBJ2-2 | TRBV5-1 | CASSGTSGGGHTGELFF | TGCGCCAGCAGCGGGACTAGCGGGGGAGGCCACACCGGGGAGCTGTTTTTT
. | . | TRBJ2-3 | TRBV19 | CASSKQEADTQYF | TGTGCCAGTAGTAAACAAGAGGCAGATACGCAGTATTTT
. | . | TRBJ2-5 | TRBV6-2/TRBV6-3 | CASSYSETQYF | TGTGCCAGCAGTTATTCGGAGACCCAGTACTTC
TRBD1 | . | TRBJ1-3 | TRBV27 | CASRGPRQGSFGDTIYF | TGTGCCAGCAGGGGACCCAGACAGGGTTCCTTTGGGGACACCATATATTTT
. | . | TRBJ2-7 | TRBV5-1 | CASRPGLLAYEQYF | TGCGCCAGCAGACCAGGCCTTTTGGCCTACGAGCAGTACTTC
TRBD1 | . | TRBJ2-2 | TRBV4-2 | CASSPRTGSTGELFF | TGTGCCAGCAGCCCCCGGACAGGGAGCACCGGGGAGCTGTTTTTT
TRBD1 | . | TRBJ2-1 | TRBV9 | CASSVTGLHEQFF | TGTGCCAGCAGCGTGACAGGGCTGCATGAGCAGTTCTTC
. | . | TRBJ1-3 | TRBV10-3 | CAISESHSSGNTIYF | TGTGCCATCAGTGAGTCGCACAGCTCTGGAAACACCATATATTTT
. | . | TRBJ1-6 | TRBV21-1 | CASGYDRGDDSPLHF | TGTGCCAGCGGATACGACAGGGGAGATGATTCACCCCTCCACTTT
TRBD2 | . | TRBJ2-5 | TRBV9 | CASSVGLAGETQYF | TGTGCCAGCAGCGTGGGACTAGCGGGTGAGACCCAGTACTTC
TRBD2 | . | TRBJ2-3 | TRBV5-1 | CASSLVAGTDTQYF | TGCGCCAGCAGCTTGGTAGCGGGAACAGATACGCAGTATTTT
TRBD2 | . | TRBJ2-2 | TRBV18 | CASSPGLASGELFF | TGTGCCAGCTCACCTGGACTAGCGTCCGGGGAGCTGTTTTTT
. | . | TRBJ1-5 | TRBV7-2 | CASSFDMQPQHF | TGTGCCAGCAGTTTCGACATGCAGCCCCAGCATTTT
. | . | TRBJ2-7 | TRBV7-2 | CASSLGRQGWQEQYF | TGTGCCAGCAGCTTAGGTCGGCAGGGTTGGCAAGAGCAGTACTTC
TRBD1 | . | TRBJ2-1 | TRBV5-1 | CASSHDRGPFNEQFF | TGCGCCAGCAGCCACGACAGGGGGCCCTTCAATGAGCAGTTCTTC
TRBD1 | . | TRBJ1-2 | TRBV6-5 | CASKKGAVYGYTF | TGTGCCAGCAAGAAGGGGGCAGTATATGGCTACACCTTC
TRBD2 | few | TRBJ2-1 | TRBV9 | CASSVARTSGSSYNEQFF | TGTGCCAGCAGCGTAGCCCGGACTAGCGGGAGCTCCTACAATGAGCAGTTCTTC
. | . | TRBJ1-2 | TRBV7-2 | CASSLMGDSYGYTF | TGTGCCAGCAGCCTTATGGGAGATTCGTATGGCTACACCTTC
TRBD1 | . | TRBJ2-5 | TRBV9 | CASSTDGTAKETQYF | TGTGCCAGCAGCACTGATGGGACAGCCAAAGAGACCCAGTACTTC
. | . | TRBJ2-7 | TRBV29-1 | CSVESRVGRLEQYF | TGCAGCGTAGAGTCCCGGGTCGGTAGGCTCGAGCAGTACTTC
. | . | TRBJ1-5 | TRBV6-5 | CASSYSHSSNQPQHF | TGTGCCAGCAGTTACTCGCACAGCAGCAATCAGCCCCAGCATTTT
TRBD1 | once | TRBJ1-6 | TRBV19 | CASSGTGQSPLHF | TGTGCCAGCTCCGGGACAGGTCAATCACCCCTCCACTTT
TRBD1 | . | TRBJ2-3 | TRBV19 | CASSIEVFRGSTDTQYF | TGTGCCAGTAGTATAGAAGTTTTCAGGGGGTCCACAGATACGCAGTATTTT
. | . | TRBJ2-7 | TRBV5-1 | CASSPLPPTGHYEQYF | TGCGCCAGCAGCCCGCTACCCCCGACAGGCCACTACGAGCAGTACTTC
. | . | TRBJ1-1 | TRBV27 | CASSLTVNTEAFF | TGTGCCAGCAGCCTTACAGTGAACACTGAAGCTTTCTTT
TRBD2 | . | TRBJ2-2 | TRBV3-1/TRBV3-2 | CASSQGLAGGTGELFF | TGTGCCAGCAGCCAAGGACTAGCGGGGGGAACCGGGGAGCTGTTTTTT
TRBD2 | . | TRBJ2-7 | TRBV5-4 | CASARTSGYEQYF | TGTGCCAGCGCCCGGACTAGCGGCTACGAGCAGTACTTC
. | . | TRBJ1-5 | TRBV19 | CASSMEGNEPQHF | TGTGCCAGTAGTATGGAGGGGAATGAGCCCCAGCATTTT
. | few | TRBJ2-7 | TRBV5-5 | CASSLGILTYEQYF | TGTGCCAGCAGCTTGGGCATCCTAACCTACGAGCAGTACTTC
. | . | TRBJ2-6 | TRBV19 | CASSATGLGANVLTF | TGTGCCAGTAGTGCTACAGGGTTGGGGGCCAACGTCCTGACTTTC
TRBD1 | . | TRBJ1-2 | TRBV11-1 | CASSRGTERGYGYTF | TGTGCCAGCAGCAGAGGGACAGAACGAGGATATGGCTACACCTTC
. | . | TRBJ2-1 | TRBV7-2 | CASSLGPGIEQFF | TGTGCCAGCAGCTTAGGACCAGGGATTGAGCAGTTCTTC
. | . | TRBJ1-2 | TRBV24-1 | CATSAEGYGYTF | TGTGCCACCAGTGCTGAGGGCTATGGCTACACCTTC
TRBD2 | . | TRBJ2-2 | TRBV13 | CASRIRTSAETGELFF | TGTGCCAGCAGAATCCGGACTAGCGCCGAAACCGGGGAGCTGTTTTTT
. | . | TRBJ1-1 | TRBV12-5 | CASGSDRDTEAFF | TGTGCTAGTGGTTCCGACCGGGACACTGAAGCTTTCTTT
. | . | TRBJ1-5 | TRBV4-1 | CASSPMDRDINQPQHF | TGCGCCAGCAGCCCGATGGACAGAGATATCAATCAGCCCCAGCATTTT
TRBD1 | . | TRBJ2-5 | TRBV7-8 | CASSLFPGTAKQETQYF | TGTGCCAGCAGCTTATTCCCCGGGACAGCGAAACAAGAGACCCAGTACTTC
TRBD2 | . | TRBJ2-5 | TRBV6-6 | CASSYSSGVETQYF | TGTGCCAGCAGTTACTCGAGCGGGGTAGAGACCCAGTACTTC
. | . | TRBJ1-1 | TRBV5-1 | CASSLEGRVNTEAFF | TGCGCCAGCAGCTTGGAAGGCAGGGTGAACACTGAAGCTTTCTTT
TRBD1 | once | TRBJ2-1 | TRBV6-2/TRBV6-3 | CASSRGGTGGRYEQFF | TGTGCCAGCAGCCGAGGGGGGACAGGGGGAAGGTATGAGCAGTTCTTC